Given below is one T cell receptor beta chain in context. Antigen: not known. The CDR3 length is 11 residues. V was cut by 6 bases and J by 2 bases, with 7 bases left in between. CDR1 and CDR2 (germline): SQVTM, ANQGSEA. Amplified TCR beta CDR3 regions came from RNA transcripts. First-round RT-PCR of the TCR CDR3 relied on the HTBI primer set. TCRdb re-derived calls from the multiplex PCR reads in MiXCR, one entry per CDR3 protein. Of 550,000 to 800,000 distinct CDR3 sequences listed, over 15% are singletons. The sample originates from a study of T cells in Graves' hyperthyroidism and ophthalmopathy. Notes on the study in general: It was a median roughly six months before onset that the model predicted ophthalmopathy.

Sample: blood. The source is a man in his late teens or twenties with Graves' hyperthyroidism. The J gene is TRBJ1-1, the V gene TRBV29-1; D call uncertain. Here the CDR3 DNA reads TGCAGCGTCGTAATAAACACTGAAGCTTTCTTT. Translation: CSVVINTEAFF.